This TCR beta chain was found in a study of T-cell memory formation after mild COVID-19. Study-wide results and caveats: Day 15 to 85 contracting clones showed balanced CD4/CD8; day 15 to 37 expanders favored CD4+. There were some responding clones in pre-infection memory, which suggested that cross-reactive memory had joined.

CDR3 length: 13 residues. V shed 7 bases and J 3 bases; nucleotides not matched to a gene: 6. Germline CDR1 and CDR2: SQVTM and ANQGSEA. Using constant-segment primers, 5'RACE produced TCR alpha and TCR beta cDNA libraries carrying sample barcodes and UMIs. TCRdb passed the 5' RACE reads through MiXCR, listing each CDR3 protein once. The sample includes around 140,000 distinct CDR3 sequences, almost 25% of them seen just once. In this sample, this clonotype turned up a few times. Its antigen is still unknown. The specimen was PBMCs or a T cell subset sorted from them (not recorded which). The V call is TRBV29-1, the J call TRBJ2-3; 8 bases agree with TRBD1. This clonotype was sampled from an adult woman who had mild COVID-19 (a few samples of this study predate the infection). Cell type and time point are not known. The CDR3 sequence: CSALDRGTDTQYF. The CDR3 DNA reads TGCAGCGCACTAGACAGGGGAACAGATACGCAGTATTTT.